Listed here is a single T cell receptor beta chain. cDNA came from roughly 0.47 to 1 ug RNA primed by random hexamers. TCRdb fed the immunoSEQ multiplex PCR reads into MiXCR, producing one record per CDR3 protein. This table holds some 150,000 distinct CDR3 sequences, nearly 97% found once. This sample stems from a study of CD8 T cells in Susac syndrome. What was sequenced was CD8+ T cells from PBMCs. The sequence derives from a human donor with multiple sclerosis.

DNA for the CDR3: TGTGCCAGCAGTGATTCCCAGGTCCCTCAGGACTACGAGCAGTACGTC. This codes for CASSDSQVPQDYEQYV. The chain uses TRBV6-1 and TRBJ2-7; D is undetermined. The CDR3 totals 16 residues. Germline assignment: CDR1 MNHNS and CDR2 SASEGT. The ends were cut back, 3 bases at V and 3 bases at J, with 18 bases in the middle.